This TCR beta chain is drawn from a study of blood T cell repertoires in COVID-19 (dated by TCRdb to the early 2020s). Regarding the research as a whole: Collaborator samples came from the United States, Italy and Spain and covered acute and convalescent phases of COVID-19. Where HLA class I and class II types were available, the types were taken from metadata supplied by the sample provider, not from assay-based typing. The prospective study material was composed of cDNA or gDNA derived from T cells, B-cell-depleted T cells, or PBMCs. The sample metadata nearly always contained a de-identified subject ID, COVID-19 status, age in years and sex. Subjects who had been exposed to COVID-19, were actively infected with it, or had recovered from it provided the deeply sampled blood TCRbeta repertoires that made up the dataset. The repertoires were released in a freely available public database meant as a resource for research on the immune response to SARS-CoV-2. Samples were obtained from the ongoing ImmuneRACE study (first 160 participants) and from 1,254 subjects provided by 6 global collaborators.

Looking up the germline V gene yields CDR1 SGHDT and CDR2 YYEEEE. The CDR3 runs 16 amino acids, cysteine and phenylalanine included. The retained sequence is limited to the CDR3, 48 bases, with the frame set at the first base. The germline V and J ends show losses of 5 bases and 5 bases respectively, and no gene match explains 9 bases of the junction. TCRbeta CDR3 regions were amplified from genomic DNA by means of the immunoSEQ Assay, a bias-controlled multiplex PCR. The source study handled its data this way. Nucleated cell counts per sample were estimated from amplification of reference gene primers within the assay. Sequence reads were collapsed and filtered to measure the absolute abundance of every unique TCRbeta CDR3 rearrangement. For each sample, productive Simpson clonality was calculated as the square root of Simpson's diversity index across productive rearrangements. Here the immuneACCESS table is served through TCRdb, limited to in-frame sequences with V and J called. Missing clones are a known gap in these copies; in checked studies unresolved V genes cover under half, and the rest lacks a known reason. That table furnishes V, J and clone size, whereas the DNA furnished D and trimming. The sample includes 95,000 to 110,000 clones, with about 80% observed a single time. The top ten clones comprise approximately 27% of the sample.

This clone was recorded only once. The target of this receptor is not known. No base quality information exists; no much larger clone differs at one position. Each collaborating institution followed its own protocols to collect whole blood in K2EDTA tubes. For TCRbeta analysis, collaborators shipped samples in one of three forms: frozen whole blood, isolated PBMCs, or DNA extracted from either of those sample types. Study-wide conclusions, independent of this receptor: Clinical and demographic metadata were provided uncurated, with the amount varying by source and participant.

The chain couples TRBV5-6 to TRBJ2-1; 11 central nucleotides agree with TRBD2. The sequence derives from a man aged 60 to 75 with acute or convalescent COVID-19. The sample taken for sequencing was peripheral blood. The CDR3 region reads CASSLLLAGEHNEQFF. The nucleotides read TGTGCCAGCAGTTTGTTACTAGCGGGAGAACACAATGAGCAGTTCTTC. Joined to the reference TRBV5-6 and TRBJ2-1 proteins, this CDR3 gives the full variable domain: DAGVTQSPTHLIKTRGQQVTLRCSPKSGHDTVSWYQQALGQGPQFIFQYYEEEERQRGNFPDRFSGHQFPNYSSELNVNALLLGDSALYLCASSLLLAGEHNEQFFGPGTRLTVL.